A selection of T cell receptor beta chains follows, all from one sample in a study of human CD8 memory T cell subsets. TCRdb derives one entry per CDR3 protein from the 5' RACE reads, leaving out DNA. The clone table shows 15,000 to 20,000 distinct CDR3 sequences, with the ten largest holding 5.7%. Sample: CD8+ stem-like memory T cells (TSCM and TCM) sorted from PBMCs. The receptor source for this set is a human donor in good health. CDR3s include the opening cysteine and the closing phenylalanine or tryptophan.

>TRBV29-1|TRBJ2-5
CSVDVSGRLGKETQYF
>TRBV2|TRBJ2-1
CASSIRTSGRTNEQFF
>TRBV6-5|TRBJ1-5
CASSLHLNSNQPQHF
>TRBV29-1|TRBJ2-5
CSVELIAGWEETQYF
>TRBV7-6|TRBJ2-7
CASSPGRPYEQYF
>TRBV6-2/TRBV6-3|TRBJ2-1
CATAGRGIYNEQFF
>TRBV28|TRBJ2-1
CASNRRGEFDNEQFF
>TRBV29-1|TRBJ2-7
CSAGEGADKWYEQYF
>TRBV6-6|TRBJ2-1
CASSTDKLRNEQFF
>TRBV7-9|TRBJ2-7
CASSSGTPYEQYF
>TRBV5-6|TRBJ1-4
CASSLVTGTSNEKLFF
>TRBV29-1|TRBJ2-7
CSGSVTHPASYEQYF
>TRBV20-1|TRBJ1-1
CSARDGQVSTEAFF
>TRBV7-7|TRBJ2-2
CASSPTRMRAANTGELFF
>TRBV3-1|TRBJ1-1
CASSQDRDTEAFF
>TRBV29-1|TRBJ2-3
CSVVLAGSTDTQYF
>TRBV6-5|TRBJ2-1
CASSYAGGEQFF
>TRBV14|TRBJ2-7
CASSLSGSNEQYF
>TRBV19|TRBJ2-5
CASSTRDSAPQETQYF
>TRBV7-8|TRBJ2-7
CASSPLTGSHNEQYF
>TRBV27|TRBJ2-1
CASSLSASNEQFF
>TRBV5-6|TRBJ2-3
CASSDSHYTDTQYF